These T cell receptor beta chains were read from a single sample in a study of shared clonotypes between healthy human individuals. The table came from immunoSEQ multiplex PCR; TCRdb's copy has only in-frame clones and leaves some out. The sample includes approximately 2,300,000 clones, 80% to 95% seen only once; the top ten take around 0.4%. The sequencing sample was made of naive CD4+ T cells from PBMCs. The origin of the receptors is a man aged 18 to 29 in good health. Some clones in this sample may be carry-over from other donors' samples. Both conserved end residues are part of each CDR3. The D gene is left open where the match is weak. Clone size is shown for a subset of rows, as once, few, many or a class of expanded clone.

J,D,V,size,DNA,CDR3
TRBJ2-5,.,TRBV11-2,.,TGTGCCAGCAGCTTAGAGGTGACCTCGGAGACCCAGTACTTC,CASSLEVTSETQYF
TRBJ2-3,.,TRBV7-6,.,TGTGCCAGCAGCCAACGACGGGACAGCACAGATACGCAGTATTTT,CASSQRRDSTDTQYF
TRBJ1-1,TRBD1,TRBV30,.,TGTGCCTGGCCCGGGACAGCGAACACTGAAGCTTTCTTT,CAWPGTANTEAFF
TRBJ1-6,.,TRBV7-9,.,TGTGCCAGCAGCTTTTCGCAGGGGCGCGTTTCACCCCTCCACTTT,CASSFSQGRVSPLHF
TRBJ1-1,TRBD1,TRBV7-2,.,TGTGCCAGCAGCGCACAGGGGCCATACACTGAAGCTTTCTTT,CASSAQGPYTEAFF
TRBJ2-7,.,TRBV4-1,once,TGCGCCAGCAGCCAAGGGCGCGAGCAGTACTTC,CASSQGREQYF
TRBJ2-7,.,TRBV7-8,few,TGTGCCAGCAGCTTAGGGGGCAGGGACTACGAGCAGTACTTC,CASSLGGRDYEQYF
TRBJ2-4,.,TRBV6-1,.,TGTGCCAGCAGACGAGACACTTCATCCTCCATTCAGTACTTC,CASRRDTSSSIQYF
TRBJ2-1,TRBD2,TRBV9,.,TGTGCCAGCAGCGCGACTAGCGGGAAGATCAATGAGCAGTTCTTC,CASSATSGKINEQFF
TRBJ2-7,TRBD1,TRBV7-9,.,TGTGCCAGCCGAGGACAGGGGGCCCACGAGCAGTACTTC,CASRGQGAHEQYF
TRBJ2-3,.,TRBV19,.,TGTGCCAGTAGCAAATTGCTGGCCACAGATACGCAGTATTTT,CASSKLLATDTQYF
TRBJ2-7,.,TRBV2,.,TGTGCCAGCAGGTACGCGGACGTTGAGCAGTACTTC,CASRYADVEQYF
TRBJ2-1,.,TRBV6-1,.,TGTGCCAGCAGGTGGGGCGAACTACAGGTCAAGCAGTTCTTC,CASRWGELQVKQFF
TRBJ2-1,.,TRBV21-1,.,TGTGCCAGCAGCAGCGCGGGGCAGTTCTTC,CASSSAGQFF
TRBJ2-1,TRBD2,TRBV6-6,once,TGTGCCAGCAAACGGGAGGCATCCTACAATGAGCAGTTCTTC,CASKREASYNEQFF
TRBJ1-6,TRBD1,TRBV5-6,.,TGTGCCAGCAGCTTGGCCGACAGGGCACCCCTCCACTTT,CASSLADRAPLHF
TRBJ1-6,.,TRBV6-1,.,TGTGCCAGCAGTGAGCGACAGACCTATAATTCACCCCTCCACTTT,CASSERQTYNSPLHF
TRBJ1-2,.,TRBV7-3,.,TGTGCCAGCAGCTTAACAGCGGGACTTACCACGGGCTACACCTTC,CASSLTAGLTTGYTF
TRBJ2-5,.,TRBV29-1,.,TGCAGCGTTGCCCAGAACAGGGAAGAGACCCAGTACTTC,CSVAQNREETQYF
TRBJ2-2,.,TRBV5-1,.,TGCGCCAGCAGGGAGGGCTATTCCGGGGAGCTGTTTTTT,CASREGYSGELFF
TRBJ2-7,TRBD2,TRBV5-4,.,TGTGCCAGCAGCTTTGGCCTAGCGGTCTCCTACGAGCAGTACTTC,CASSFGLAVSYEQYF
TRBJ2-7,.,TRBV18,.,TGTGCCAGCTCACCACAAAGCGGATCCTCCTACGAGCAGTACTTC,CASSPQSGSSYEQYF
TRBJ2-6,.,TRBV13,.,TGTGCCAGCAGCTTAAAACAGGGCTCTGGGGCCAACGTCCTGACTTTC,CASSLKQGSGANVLTF
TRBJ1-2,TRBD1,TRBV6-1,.,TGTGCCAGCAGCGGACAGGGAAACTATGGCTACACCTTC,CASSGQGNYGYTF
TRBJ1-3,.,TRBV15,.,TGTGCCACCAGCAGAGACCCGGGCCCAAGCTCTGGAAACACCATATATTTT,CATSRDPGPSSGNTIYF
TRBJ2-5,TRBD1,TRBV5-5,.,TGTGCCAGCAGCTTAGACCGGGACAGGGGAAGAGGAGAGACCCAGTACTTC,CASSLDRDRGRGETQYF
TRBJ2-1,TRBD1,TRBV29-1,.,TGCAGCGTTACAGGGGGCGGTGGCAATGAGCAGTTCTTC,CSVTGGGGNEQFF
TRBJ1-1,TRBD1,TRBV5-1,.,TGCGCCAGCAGCTCGGGGACAGCTCGCACTGAAGCTTTCTTT,CASSSGTARTEAFF
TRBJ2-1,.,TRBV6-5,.,TGTGCCAGCAGTTACTCTTTTGACAATGAGCAGTTCTTC,CASSYSFDNEQFF
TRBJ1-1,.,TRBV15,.,TGTGCCACCAGCAGAGGACACCAGAACACTGAAGCTTTCTTT,CATSRGHQNTEAFF
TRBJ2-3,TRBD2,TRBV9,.,TGTGCCAGCAGCGTAGAAGCTAGCGGGAGCAGAGATACGCAGTATTTT,CASSVEASGSRDTQYF